One sample yielded the 6 T cell receptor beta chains listed below, sequenced in a study of blood T cells in healthy people across ages. A second PCR, run for roughly 7 to 12 cycles, used a sample-barcoded 5' primer plus a J-beta primer mix. MiXCR, run by TCRdb on the 5' RACE reads, gives a single entry per CDR3 protein. The table shows 1.5 million to 2 million distinct CDR3 sequences, with 40% to 55% occurring only once. Sequences were obtained from blood. The receptors were sampled from a woman aged 35 to 49 in good health.

The chain is built from TRBV20-1 and TRBJ2-7; tentative D call: TRBD1 (6 bases). Germline values: CDR1 DFQATT, CDR2 SNEGSKA (reference sequence). CDR3 length equals 15 residues. V was shortened by 0 bases and J by 7 bases, with 19 bases between the two germline ends. The CDR3 loop reads CSARDMGRGWWEQYF. In nucleotides, the CDR3 is TGCAGTGCTAGAGATATGGGCAGGGGATGGTGGGAGCAGTACTTC.

The rearrangement uses TRBV7-3 and TRBJ2-1; 9 positions agree with TRBD1. Germline CDR1 and CDR2: SGHTA and FQGTGA. V shed 3 bases and J 8 bases; nucleotides not matched to a gene: 5. The CDR3 contains 14 residues. Written as DNA, the CDR3 is TGTGCCAGCAGCTTTGGGACAGGGTTTGATGAGCAGTTCTTC. It specifies CASSFGTGFDEQFF. Supplemented by reference TRBV7-3 and TRBJ2-1, the full variable domain reads GAGVSQTPSNKVTEKGKYVELRCDPISGHTALYWYRQSLGQGPEFLIYFQGTGAADDSGLPNDRFFAVRPEGSVSTLKIQRTERGDSAVYLCASSFGTGFDEQFFGPGTRLTVL.

The rearrangement joins TRBV20-1 to TRBJ2-1; 9 nucleotides align to TRBD1. The end of the DNA aligns better with TRBJ2-7, so the J call may be wrong. Germline values: CDR1 DFQATT, CDR2 SNEGSKA (reference sequence). CDR3 length: 15 residues. CDR3 region: CSALTGTGSYNEQYF. CDR3 nucleotides: TGCAGTGCGCTAACCGGGACAGGGTCCTACAATGAGCAGTACTTC.

V and J are TRBV7-2 and TRBJ2-5; TRBD2 might be the D (6 bases). V lost 3 bases and J 11 bases, leaving 19 bases between the germline ends. Germline V gene sequence: CDR1 SGHTA, CDR2 FQGNSA. CDR3 length equals 14 residues. The CDR3 loop is CASSLSGTPREQYF. CDR3 sequence (DNA): TGTGCCAGCAGCTTGTCGGGGACGCCCCGGGAGCAGTACTTC.

In the case of this clonotype: Germline and junction disagree at one end, which may indicate a read error. The V gene is TRBV7-2, the J gene TRBJ2-5, with 7 bases aligning to TRBD2. The length of the CDR3 is 14 residues. The V gene's germline CDR1 is SGHTA and CDR2 FQGNSA. CDR3 sequence (DNA): TGTGCCGGCAGCTTAAAGCGGGGAACGGAGACCCAGTACTTC. It yields the protein CAGSLKRGTETQYF.

This chain links TRBV5-1 with TRBJ1-2; weak D call: TRBD1 (5 bases). There are 16 residues in the CDR3. Germline values: CDR1 SGHRS, CDR2 YFSETQ. The V end was cut by 0 bases, the J end by 5 bases, with 17 bases between. The CDR3 loop reads CASSLAQGPALYGYTF. The CDR3 DNA follows: TGCGCCAGCAGCTTGGCCCAGGGTCCGGCGCTATATGGCTACACCTTC. The full variable domain, its missing parts supplied by reference TRBV5-1 and TRBJ1-2, is KAGVTQTPRYLIKTRGQQVTLSCSPISGHRSVSWYQQTPGQGLQFLFEYFSETQRNKGNFPGRFSGRQFSNSRSEMNVSTLELGDSALYLCASSLAQGPALYGYTFGSGTRLTVV.